The entry below gives a single T cell receptor (beta chain) sequence along with its context. The sample is drawn from a study of blood T cell repertoires in COVID-19. In the study overall: Donors in the United States, Italy and Spain gave samples during acute or convalescent COVID-19. T cells, B-cell-depleted T cells, or PBMCs supplied cDNA or gDNA.

Authors' analysis steps: Amplifying reference gene primers gave estimates of nucleated cell counts. Method: immunoSEQ multiplex PCR; TCRdb's copy keeps in-frame clones and lacks some. The D gene and trimming were derived from the DNA, and the V and J assignments and clone size from that table. The data contain 12,000 to 15,000 clones, approximately 87% of them singletons. The trim removed 1 base at V and 4 bases at J, leaving 7 bases unmatched. Per germline, CDR1 SEHNR and CDR2 FQNEAQ (reference sequence). The CDR3 is 16 residues long. The sequenced sample consisted of peripheral blood. The clonotype was recovered from a human donor in a cohort sampled during active COVID-19. The chain joins TRBV7-9 to TRBJ2-1; 7 bases agree with TRBD2. The CDR3 nucleotides are TGTGCCAGCAGCTTAGTGGGAGCGGGACGTTACAATGAGCAGTTCTTC. This gives the protein CASSLVGAGRYNEQFF.